These 20 T cell receptor beta chains came from one sample sequenced in a study of OX40 agonist ivuxolimab in advanced cancers. Sequenced by immunoSEQ multiplex PCR; TCRdb stores in-frame clones only, minus some. Among some 77,000 clones listed, roughly 91% were seen once. Specimen: CD4+ or CD8+ T cells sorted from blood, collected in a trial of the OX40 agonist ivuxolimab. These receptors came from an adult with an advanced solid tumor such as melanoma, head and neck, liver or kidney cancer.

The chain is built from TRBV6-1 and TRBJ1-4, with TRBD1 matching 7 bases. With 4 bases clipped from V and 1 base from J, the junction kept 0 bases outside the gene matches. CDR3 size: 14 residues. Germline assignment: CDR1 MNHNS and CDR2 SASEGT. CDR3 sequence (DNA): TGTGCCAGCAGTGGACAGGGAACTAATGAAAAACTGTTTTTT. Its protein is CASSGQGTNEKLFF.

This chain connects TRBV2 to TRBJ2-7; D is possibly TRBD2 (6 bases). Germline-derived CDR1 and CDR2 are SNHLY and FYNNEI. The CDR3 spans 15 residues. Trimming left V 5 bases short and J 0 bases short, with 14 bases between. CDR3 sequence (DNA): TGTGCCAGCAGTATTCCTAGCGTAAGCTCCTACGAGCAGTACTTC. It specifies CASSIPSVSSYEQYF. Filled out from reference TRBV2 and TRBJ2-7, the complete variable domain reads EPEVTQTPSHQVTQMGQEVILRCVPISNHLYFYWYRQILGQKVEFLVSFYNNEISEKSEIFDDQFSVERPDGSNFTLKIRSTKLEDSAMYFCASSIPSVSSYEQYFGPGTRLTVT.

The chain is built from TRBV5-1 and TRBJ2-3; 7 nucleotides match TRBD2. This CDR3 has 16 residues. The V gene end was trimmed by 2 bases and the J gene end by 1 base; junction bases not matched to a gene: 7. Germline V gene data show CDR1 as SGHRS and CDR2 as YFSETQ. CDR3 amino acids: CASSFGTTPRTDTQYF. CDR3 DNA sequence: TGCGCCAGCAGCTTTGGGACTACCCCCCGCACAGATACGCAGTATTTT.

The CDR3 DNA sequence: TGTGCCAGCCTGGCGGGCAGGGGAAGAAATCAGCCCCAGCATTTT. This codes for CASLAGRGRNQPQHF. The rearrangement joins TRBV6-1 to TRBJ1-5; D is possibly TRBD1 (6 bases). Germline values: CDR1 MNHNS, CDR2 SASEGT. Deletions cut 8 bases from V and 4 bases from J, with 18 bases between. This CDR3 contains 15 residues.

The rearrangement links TRBV7-2 to TRBJ1-1; TRBD1 might be the D (5 bases). The CDR3 consists of 14 residues. Trimming took off 3 bases at V and 3 bases at J, with 11 bases between the two ends. Per germline, CDR1 SGHTA and CDR2 FQGNSA. The CDR3 spells CASSFGPGDTEAFF. The DNA of the CDR3 is TGTGCCAGCAGCTTCGGTCCGGGGGACACTGAAGCTTTCTTT. The whole variable domain, filled in from reference TRBV7-2 and TRBJ1-1, reads GAGVSQSPSNKVTEKGKDVELRCDPISGHTALYWYRQSLGQGLEFLIYFQGNSAPDKSGLPSDRFSAERTGGSVSTLTIQRTQQEDSAVYLCASSFGPGDTEAFFGQGTRLTVV.

The V gene is TRBV19, the J gene TRBJ1-2; 9 nucleotides line up with TRBD1. The germline V gene has CDR1 LNHDA and CDR2 SQIVND (reference sequence). The CDR3 runs 13 residues. With V trimmed by 7 bases and J by 12 bases, 12 bases remained unmatched. The CDR3 is CASTPGQGISHTF. The CDR3 region has the DNA TGTGCCAGTACTCCGGGACAGGGCATATCTCACACCTTC.

This chain uses TRBV18 with TRBJ2-3; D not certain. Germline assignment: CDR1 KGHSH and CDR2 LQKENI. Deletions cut 8 bases from V and 4 bases from J, with 7 bases between. This CDR3 is 11 amino acids long. This CDR3 reads CASHTPDTQYF. The DNA for the CDR3 is TGTGCCAGCCACACGCCAGATACGCAGTATTTT.

The chain joins TRBV2 to TRBJ1-1, with no clear D. Germline assignment: CDR1 SNHLY and CDR2 FYNNEI. The V end was cut by 5 bases, the J end by 1 base, with 8 bases between. The CDR3 loop spans 13 amino acids. For the CDR3, the DNA is TGTGCCAGCAGTATTGAGGGGAACACTGAAGCTTTCTTT. Its protein is CASSIEGNTEAFF.

The J gene is TRBJ1-6, the V gene TRBV27, with a possible D match to TRBD1 (6 bases). Germline values: CDR1 MNHEY, CDR2 SMNVEV (reference sequence). The CDR3 covers 13 residues. The V gene lost 10 bases and the J gene lost 5 bases, with 12 bases spanning the gap. The CDR3 here is CAIKGGNNSPLHF. CDR3 coding DNA: TGTGCCATCAAGGGGGGGAATAATTCACCCCTCCACTTT.

This clone was detected only once. V usage is TRBV7-2 and J usage is TRBJ2-5; D gene uncertain. In germline, CDR1 is SGHTA, CDR2 FQGNSA. The V gene lost 4 bases and the J gene lost 2 bases, with 8 bases spanning the gap. This CDR3 region has 13 residues. In nucleotides, the CDR3 is TGTGCCAGCAGCTCGAGTATACAAGAGACCCAGTACTTC. Protein sequence: CASSSSIQETQYF.

The chain joins TRBV5-1 to TRBJ2-3; 10 bases are shared with TRBD2. The CDR3 is made up of 15 amino acids. V lost 3 bases, J lost 6 bases, and 7 bases stayed unmatched. Germline-derived CDR1 and CDR2 are SGHRS and YFSETQ. CDR3 amino acids: CASSSLAGPPDTQYF. Written as DNA, the CDR3 is TGCGCCAGCAGCTCACTAGCGGGGCCCCCCGATACGCAGTATTTT.

This clone was detected once. The genes are TRBV9 and TRBJ2-3, with 8 nucleotides matching TRBD2. With 2 bases clipped from V and 5 bases from J, the junction kept 7 bases outside the gene matches. CDR1 is SGDLS and CDR2 is YYNGEE in the germline V gene. This CDR3 spans 15 amino acids. The CDR3 here is CASSVLLAEGDTQYF. DNA of the CDR3: TGTGCCAGCAGCGTTCTACTAGCGGAAGGAGATACGCAGTATTTT.

The V call is TRBV5-4, the J call TRBJ2-5; 8 bases fit TRBD1. This CDR3 region has 13 residues. Germline V gene sequence: CDR1 SGHNT, CDR2 YYREEE (reference sequence). With V trimmed by 4 bases and J by 5 bases, 4 bases remained unmatched. The CDR3 protein is CASSTDRVETQYF. The CDR3 region has the DNA TGTGCCAGCAGCACGGACAGGGTGGAGACCCAGTACTTC.

The chain combines TRBV10-3 with TRBJ1-2, with TRBD1 identical over 9 bases. Per germline, CDR1 ENHRY and CDR2 SYGVKD. Unmatched junction bases numbered 11, after V lost 4 bases and J lost 8 bases. The CDR3 has 15 residues. The CDR3 bases are TGTGCCATCAGTGTAGGGCTGGGACAGGGCGGCGGCTACACCTTC. Translated: CAISVGLGQGGGYTF.

The chain uses TRBV6-1 and TRBJ1-3; the D is unclear. The germline gives CDR1 MNHNS, CDR2 SASEGT. There are 14 residues in the CDR3. The V and J ends lost 8 bases and 0 bases respectively, with 11 bases between them. CDR3 loop: CASGPVSSGNTIYF. The CDR3 region has the DNA TGTGCCAGCGGCCCGGTGAGCTCTGGAAACACCATATATTTT.

Remarks on this clone: At one boundary the junction diverges from the germline segment, which might be a read error. The chain employs TRBV5-5 and TRBJ1-2; a possible D gene is TRBD1 (5 bases). The V gene's germline CDR1 is SGHKS and CDR2 YYEKEE (reference sequence). This CDR3 contains 12 residues. CDR3 residues: CASSLVTAQGQF. The CDR3 region has the DNA TGTGCCAGCAGCTTGGTAACAGCCCAGGGCCAATTC.

The chain is built from TRBV28 and TRBJ2-6; 9 bases are a match to TRBD1. The V and J ends lost 5 bases and 2 bases, in that order; junction bases with no gene match: 4. Germline assignment: CDR1 MDHEN and CDR2 SYDVKM. The CDR3 runs 16 residues. The CDR3 nucleotides are TGTGCCAGCAGTCGGGACAGGGAGGCTGGGGCCAACGTCCTGACTTTC. Translated, it gives CASSRDREAGANVLTF.

The gene calls are TRBV18 and TRBJ1-5; TRBD1 matches at 8 bases. The germline CDR1 and CDR2 sequences are KGHSH and LQKENI. CDR3 length equals 16 residues. Trimming at V came to 3 bases and at J to 1 base, leaving 5 bases not matched to a gene. The CDR3: CASSPTDRVSNQPQHF. The CDR3 nucleotides are TGTGCCAGCTCACCCACGGACAGGGTGAGCAATCAGCCCCAGCATTTT. Combining the CDR3 with reference TRBV18 and TRBJ1-5 gives the whole variable domain NAGVMQNPRHLVRRRGQEARLRCSPMKGHSHVYWYRQLPEEGLKFMVYLQKENIIDESGMPKERFSAEFPKEGPSILRIQQVVRGDSAAYFCASSPTDRVSNQPQHFGDGTRLSIL.

This clone was picked up one time. The rearrangement links TRBV18 to TRBJ2-7; TRBD1 matches 8 bases. The CDR3 loop spans 15 amino acids. The trim removed 5 bases at V and 7 bases at J, leaving 13 bases unmatched. In germline, CDR1 is KGHSH, CDR2 LQKENI. In DNA form, the CDR3 reads TGTGCCAGCTCAGGGCAGGGGGCGGCCCTGGGGGAGCAGTACTTC. Translated: CASSGQGAALGEQYF. Supplemented by reference TRBV18 and TRBJ2-7, the full variable domain reads NAGVMQNPRHLVRRRGQEARLRCSPMKGHSHVYWYRQLPEEGLKFMVYLQKENIIDESGMPKERFSAEFPKEGPSILRIQQVVRGDSAAYFCASSGQGAALGEQYFGPGTRLTVT.

This chain uses TRBV7-2 with TRBJ1-6, with D possibly matching TRBD1 (6 bases). The CDR3 is 14 amino acids. The germline CDR1 and CDR2 sequences are SGHTA and FQGNSA. V lost 2 bases and J 8 bases, leaving 10 bases between the germline ends. CDR3 amino acids: CASSLRRGDSPLHF. The CDR3 DNA sequence: TGTGCCAGCAGCTTACGTAGGGGGGATTCACCCCTCCACTTT.